The T cell receptor (beta chain) described here comes from a study of graft-versus-host responses after intestinal transplantation. Study as a whole: Anti-thymocyte globulin induction, then tacrolimus and steroids for around 3 years, went to all recipients. Study observations and caveats: Early declines in HvG clones that occurred post-transplant were associated with peak circulating GvH clone levels. Graft-versus-host to host-versus-graft clonal ratios in allografts were high in patients with graft-donor T cell macrochimerism. Recipient-marrow GvH clones were detected, some having first appeared in ileum or blood.

Produced via immunoSEQ multiplex PCR; TCRdb's table is partial and in-frame only. The sample has just under 90,000 clones, around 86% seen once. About this clone itself: Antigen unknown.

The CDR3 has 14 residues. Germline V gene lookup returns CDR1 SGHVS and CDR2 FNYEAQ. Trimming at V came to 3 bases and at J to 4 bases, leaving 2 bases not matched to a gene. The origin of this receptor is a human donor who received an intestinal transplant. The chain carries TRBV7-6 and TRBJ2-2; 7 positions match TRBD2. The input for sequencing was unstimulated CD8+ T cells sorted from spleen or lymph node cells, taken before intestinal transplant. The CDR3 protein is CASSFSGGTGELFF. CDR3 DNA: TGTGCCAGCAGCTTCTCGGGGGGCACCGGGGAGCTGTTTTTT. The whole variable domain, remainder taken from reference TRBV7-6 and TRBJ2-2, is GAGVSQSPRYKVTKRGQDVALRCDPISGHVSLYWYRQALGQGPEFLTYFNYEAQQDKSGLPNDRFSAERPEGSISTLTIQRTEQRDSAMYRCASSFSGGTGELFFGEGSRLTVL.